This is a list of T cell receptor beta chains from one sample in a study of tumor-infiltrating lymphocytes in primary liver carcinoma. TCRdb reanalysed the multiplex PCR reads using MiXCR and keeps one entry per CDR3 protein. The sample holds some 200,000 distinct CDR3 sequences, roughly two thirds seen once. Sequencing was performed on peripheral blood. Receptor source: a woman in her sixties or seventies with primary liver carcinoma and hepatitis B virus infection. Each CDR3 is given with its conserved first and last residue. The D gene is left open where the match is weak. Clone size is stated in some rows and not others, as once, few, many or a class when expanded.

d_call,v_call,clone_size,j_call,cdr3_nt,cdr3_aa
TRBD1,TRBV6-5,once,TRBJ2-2,TGTGTCAGCAGACCTGGACAGGGGTTGACCACCGGGGAGCTATTTTTT,CVSRPGQGLTTGELFF
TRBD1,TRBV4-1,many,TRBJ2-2,TGCGCCAGCAGCCAAAGCCGGGACAGGGGCCCCGGGGAGCTGTTTTTT,CASSQSRDRGPGELFF
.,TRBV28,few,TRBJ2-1,TGTGCCAGCACTCCCTGGGGGCAGGGTAGTAATGAGCAGTTCTTC,CASTPWGQGSNEQFF
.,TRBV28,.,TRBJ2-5,TGTGCCAGCAGCCGACAGATTCGAGAGACCCAGTACTTC,CASSRQIRETQYF
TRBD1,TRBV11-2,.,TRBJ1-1,TGTGCCAGCAGCTTAACCAGGGGGCGAGCTGATGCTTTCTTC,CASSLTRGRADAFF
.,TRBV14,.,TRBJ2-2,TGTGCCAACAGCCAACTCCGGAACACCGGGGAGCTGTTTTTT,CANSQLRNTGELFF
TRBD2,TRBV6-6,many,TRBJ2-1,TGTGCCAGCAGTTACAATAGCGGGAGGTGGAGCAATGAGCAGTTCTTC,CASSYNSGRWSNEQFF
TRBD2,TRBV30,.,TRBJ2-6,TGTGCATGGAGTAACAACCCCCAAAGACTAGCGGGAGGGCCCTCTGGTGCCAACGTCCTGACTTTC,CAWSNNPQRLAGGPSGANVLTF
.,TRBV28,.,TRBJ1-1,TGTGCCAGCAGTTTTAGATCGGGGGTTCGGCCTGAAGCTCTCTTT,CASSFRSGVRPEALF
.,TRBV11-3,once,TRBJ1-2,TGTGCCAGTAGCGTAACTACAGGGACCCTCGACTATGGCTACACCTTC,CASSVTTGTLDYGYTF
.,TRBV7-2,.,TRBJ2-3,TGTGCCAGCAGCCCGTCGATAGGCTCTCTCACCATCACAGATACGCAGTATTTT,CASSPSIGSLTITDTQYF
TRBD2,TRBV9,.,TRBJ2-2,TGTGCCAGCAGCGAGAGGGGAGCGGGGACCGGGGAGCTGTTTTTT,CASSERGAGTGELFF
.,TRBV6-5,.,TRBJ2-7,TGTGCCAGCAGTTACCGAGGGGCTAGCGCCCTGGGCGAGCAGCACTTC,CASSYRGASALGEQHF
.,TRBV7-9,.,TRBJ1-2,TGTGCCAGCAGCTCACGGAGGGGGGGCAACTATGGCTACACCTTC,CASSSRRGGNYGYTF
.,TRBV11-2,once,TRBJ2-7,TGTGCCAGCATGCACTCCAGGACAAAACCCTACGAGCAGTACTTC,CASMHSRTKPYEQYF
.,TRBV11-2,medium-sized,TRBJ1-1,TGTGCCAGCAGCTTAGCATCGGGAAAGAACACTGAAGCTTTCTTT,CASSLASGKNTEAFF
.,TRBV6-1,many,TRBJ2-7,TGTGCCAGCAGTCTCACGGGAATCACCTACGAGCAGTACTTC,CASSLTGITYEQYF
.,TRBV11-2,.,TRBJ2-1,TGTGCCAGGAGCTTACGGAGCGTACGCTCCTACAATGAGCAGTTCTTC,CARSLRSVRSYNEQFF
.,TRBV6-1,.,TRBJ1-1,TGTGCCAGCAGTGAAGCCAGACCTAATGGAGCTTTCTTT,CASSEARPNGAFF
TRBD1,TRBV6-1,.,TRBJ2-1,TGTGCCAGCAGGGGACAGGTCCATAGCGGACCCTACAATGAGAAGTTCTTC,CASRGQVHSGPYNEKFF
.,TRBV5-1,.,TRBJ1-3,TGCGCCAGCAGCTGGGGCGGGCAAGAGGGCTCTGGAAACACCATATATTTT,CASSWGGQEGSGNTIYF
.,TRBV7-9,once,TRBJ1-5,TGTGCCAGCGGGGAGGGGAATACCAATCAGCCCCAGCATTTT,CASGEGNTNQPQHF
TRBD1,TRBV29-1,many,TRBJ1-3,TGCAGCGTTGCGGGTCGGACAGGGGATATTGCTGGAAACACCATATATTTT,CSVAGRTGDIAGNTIYF
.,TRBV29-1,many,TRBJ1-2,TGCAGCGTTGACGGCGGGAGCGGCTATGGCTACACCTTC,CSVDGGSGYGYTF
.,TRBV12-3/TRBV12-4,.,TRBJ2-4,TGTGCCAGCAGCCCAGGGTGTGCAATCATTCAGTACTTC,CASSPGCAIIQYF
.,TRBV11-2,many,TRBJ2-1,TGTGCCAGCAGCTTAGAAACCAGTCTTTACAATGAGCAGTTCTTC,CASSLETSLYNEQFF